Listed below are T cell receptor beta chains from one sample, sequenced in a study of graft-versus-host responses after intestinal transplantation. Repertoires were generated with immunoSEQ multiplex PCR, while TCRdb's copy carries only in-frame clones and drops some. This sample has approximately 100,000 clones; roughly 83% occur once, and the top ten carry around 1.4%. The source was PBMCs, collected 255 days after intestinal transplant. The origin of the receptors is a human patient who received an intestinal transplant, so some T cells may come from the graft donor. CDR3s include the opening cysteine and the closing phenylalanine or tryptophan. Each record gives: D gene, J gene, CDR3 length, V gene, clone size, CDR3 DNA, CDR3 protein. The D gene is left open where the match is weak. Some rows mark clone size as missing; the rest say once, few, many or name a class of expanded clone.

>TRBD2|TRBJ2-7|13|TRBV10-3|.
TGTGCCACCGAAAGCGGGACCAACTACGAGCAGTACTTC
CATESGTNYEQYF
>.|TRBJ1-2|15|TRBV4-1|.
TGCGCCAGCAGCCAAGACAGGGGAGCTAACTATGGCTACACCTTC
CASSQDRGANYGYTF
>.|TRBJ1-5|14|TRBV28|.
TGTGCCAGCAGTCCCGGACCGGCTAACCAGCCCCAGCATTTT
CASSPGPANQPQHF
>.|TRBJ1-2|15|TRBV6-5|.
TGTGCCAGCAGTTACTCGCAGGGATGGAACTATGGCTACACCTTC
CASSYSQGWNYGYTF
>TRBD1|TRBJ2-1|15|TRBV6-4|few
TGTGCCAGCAGTGAAACAGGGGGCTCCTACAATGAGCAGTTCTTC
CASSETGGSYNEQFF
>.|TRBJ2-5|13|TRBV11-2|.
TGTGCCAGCAGCTCTACCCCGTTGAAGACCCAGTACTTC
CASSSTPLKTQYF
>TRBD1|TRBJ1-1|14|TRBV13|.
TGTGCCAGCCTATTCCGGGACAGGAACACTGAAGCTTTCTTT
CASLFRDRNTEAFF
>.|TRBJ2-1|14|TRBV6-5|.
TGTGCCAGCAGTTACGGGGGGTCAGGCAATGAGCAGTTCTTC
CASSYGGSGNEQFF
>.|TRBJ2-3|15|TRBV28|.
TGTGCCAGCAGTTCCGGGAAATCGAGCACAGATACGCAGTATTTT
CASSSGKSSTDTQYF
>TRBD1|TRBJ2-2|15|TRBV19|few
TGTGCCAGTAGTATACAGGGGGCGCGGACCGGGGAGCTGTTTTTT
CASSIQGARTGELFF
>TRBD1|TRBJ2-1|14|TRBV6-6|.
TGTGCCAGCAGTTACGGACAGGGGGCGGGTGAGCAGTTCTTC
CASSYGQGAGEQFF
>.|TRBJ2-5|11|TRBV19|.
TGTGCCAGCAGAGGAGGGGAGACCCAGTACTTC
CASRGGETQYF
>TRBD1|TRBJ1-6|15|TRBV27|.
TGTGCCAGCAGTTTAACAGGGGCCCCTAATTCACCCCTCCACTTT
CASSLTGAPNSPLHF
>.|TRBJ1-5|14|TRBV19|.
TGTGCCAGTAGTATAGAAAAGCCCAATCAGCCCCAGCATTTT
CASSIEKPNQPQHF
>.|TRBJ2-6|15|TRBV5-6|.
TGTGCCACCACCGGGGGAGGCGGTGGGGCCAACGTCCTGACTTTC
CATTGGGGGANVLTF
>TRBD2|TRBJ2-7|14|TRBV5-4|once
TGTGCCAGCAGACCGGGACTAGGTGGCAACGAGCAGTACTTC
CASRPGLGGNEQYF
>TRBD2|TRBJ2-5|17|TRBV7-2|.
TGTGCCAGCAGCTTAGGATCTAGCGGGGGGTCCCAAGAGACCCAGTACTTC
CASSLGSSGGSQETQYF
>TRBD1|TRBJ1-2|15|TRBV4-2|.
TGTGCCAGCAGCCAAGCGACAGGGGGGAACTATGGCTACACCTTC
CASSQATGGNYGYTF
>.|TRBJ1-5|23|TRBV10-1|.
TGCGCCAGCAGTGAGTCGCCACACCCAACTTCGGGACATCTTGAGGGTAGCAATCAGCCCCAGCATTTT
CASSESPHPTSGHLEGSNQPQHF
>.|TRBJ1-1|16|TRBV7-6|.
TGTGCCAGCAGCCCCTTTTTAGAGGGCGTGTACACTGAAGCTTTCTTT
CASSPFLEGVYTEAFF
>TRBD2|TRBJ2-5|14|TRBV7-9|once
TGTGCCAGCAGCTTAGCGACTAGCACGGAGACCCAGTACTTC
CASSLATSTETQYF
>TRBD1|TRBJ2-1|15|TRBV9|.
TGTGCCAGCAGCCCTCGGACAGGGGGGGCCAATGAGCAGTTCTTC
CASSPRTGGANEQFF
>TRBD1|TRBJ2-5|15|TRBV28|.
TGTGCCAGCAGTTTGGTCAGGGGGCCGGGGGAGACCCAGTACTTC
CASSLVRGPGETQYF
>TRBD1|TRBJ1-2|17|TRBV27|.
TGTGCCAGCAGTTTATCGCCGGGGGAGGGGGCTAGCTATGGCTACACCTTC
CASSLSPGEGASYGYTF
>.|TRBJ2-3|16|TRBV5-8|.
TGTGCCAGCCCTGGTTTTATAAACTCCCAGGGAAATACGCAGTATTTT
CASPGFINSQGNTQYF
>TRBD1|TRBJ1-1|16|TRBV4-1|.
TGCGCCAGCAGCCAAGATCCAGGGGGCGTGATGACTGAAGCTTTCTTT
CASSQDPGGVMTEAFF
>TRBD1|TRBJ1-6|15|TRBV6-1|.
TGTGCCAGCAGGGCACAGGGGGCGTCTAATTCACCCCTCCACTTT
CASRAQGASNSPLHF
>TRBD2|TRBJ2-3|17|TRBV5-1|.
TGCGCCAGCAGCTTGGTGCGCCTAGCGGAATACACAGATACGCAGTATTTT
CASSLVRLAEYTDTQYF
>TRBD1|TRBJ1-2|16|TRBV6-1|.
TGTGCCAGCAGTGAATGGGACAGGGGTTCGATTGGTGGCTACACCTTC
CASSEWDRGSIGGYTF
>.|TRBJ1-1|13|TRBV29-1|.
TGCAGCGTTGCCCCGGTTTTCAACACTGAAGCTTTCTTT
CSVAPVFNTEAFF
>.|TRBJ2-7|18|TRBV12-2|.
TGTGCAAGTCGCTTAGGGGGGACTAGCGGGAGTCGGCCCTACGAGCAGTACTTC
CASRLGGTSGSRPYEQYF
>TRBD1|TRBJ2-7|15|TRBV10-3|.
TGTGCCATCAGTGGAGCTTGGGGACAGCTCTACGAGCAGTACTTC
CAISGAWGQLYEQYF
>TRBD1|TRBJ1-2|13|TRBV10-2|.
TGCGCCAGCAGTGAAAACAGGGGTTATGGCTACACCTTC
CASSENRGYGYTF
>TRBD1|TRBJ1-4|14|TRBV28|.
TGTGCCAGCATCGGACAGGGATTGTGGGAAAAACTGTTTTTT
CASIGQGLWEKLFF
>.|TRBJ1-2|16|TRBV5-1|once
TGCGCCAGCAGCTTGGATCCGACAGATTCTGCTAGAGGCTACACCTTC
CASSLDPTDSARGYTF
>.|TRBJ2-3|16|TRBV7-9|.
TGTGCCAGCAGCTTAGTCGAGCCCCTATCCACAGATACGCAGTATTTT
CASSLVEPLSTDTQYF
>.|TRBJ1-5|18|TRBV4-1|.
TGCGCCAGCAGCCAAGATAGTTGGGCAGGGACTAGCAATCAGCCCCAGCATTTT
CASSQDSWAGTSNQPQHF
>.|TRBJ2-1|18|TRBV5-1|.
TGCGCCAGCAGCTTGGGCCCCCCGGTCTATGGCTCCTACAATGAGCAGTTCTTC
CASSLGPPVYGSYNEQFF
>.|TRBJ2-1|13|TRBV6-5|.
TGTGCCAGCACCTCGACAGAAAGCAATGAGCAGTTCTTC
CASTSTESNEQFF
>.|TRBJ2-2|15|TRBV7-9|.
TGTGCCAGCAGACCCCAGTTGGGGAACACCGGGGAGCTGTTTTTT
CASRPQLGNTGELFF
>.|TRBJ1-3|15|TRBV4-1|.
TGCGCCAGCAGCCATGATATTAGCTCTGGAAACACCATATATTTT
CASSHDISSGNTIYF
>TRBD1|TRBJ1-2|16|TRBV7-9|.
TGTGCCAGCAGCTATCAAGAGTGGGACAGCGTCTATGGCTACACCTTC
CASSYQEWDSVYGYTF
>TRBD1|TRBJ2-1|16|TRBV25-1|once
TGTGCCAGCAGTGACAGGGGACAGGGGGTCTACAATGAGCAGTTCTTC
CASSDRGQGVYNEQFF
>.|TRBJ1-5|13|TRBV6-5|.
TGTGCCAGCGGGGCCAAGGGAAGTCAGCCCCAGCATTTT
CASGAKGSQPQHF
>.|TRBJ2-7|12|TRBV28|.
TGTGCCAGCTCCGGATCCCTCTACGAGCAGTACTTC
CASSGSLYEQYF
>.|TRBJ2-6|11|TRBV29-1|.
TGCAGCGCTCGGTCGAGCTCAGTCCTGACTTTC
CSARSSSVLTF
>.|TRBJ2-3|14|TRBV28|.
TGTGCCAGCAGTCTACCCCCCCGGGGAGATACGCAGTATTTT
CASSLPPRGDTQYF
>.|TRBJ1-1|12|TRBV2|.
TGTGCCAGCAGTCCAGGGGACACTGAAGCTTTCTTT
CASSPGDTEAFF
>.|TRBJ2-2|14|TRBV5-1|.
TGCGCCAGCAGCTTAGAGTTGAGCACCGGGGAGCTGTTTTTT
CASSLELSTGELFF
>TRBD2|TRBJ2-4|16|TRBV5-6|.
TGTGCCAGCAGCCCAGCAGGGAGGGTAGCCAAAAACATTCAGTACTTC
CASSPAGRVAKNIQYF
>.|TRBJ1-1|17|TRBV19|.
TGTGCCAGTAGTATTCTCGACGGGGCGGGGGAGAACACTGAAGCTTTCTTT
CASSILDGAGENTEAFF